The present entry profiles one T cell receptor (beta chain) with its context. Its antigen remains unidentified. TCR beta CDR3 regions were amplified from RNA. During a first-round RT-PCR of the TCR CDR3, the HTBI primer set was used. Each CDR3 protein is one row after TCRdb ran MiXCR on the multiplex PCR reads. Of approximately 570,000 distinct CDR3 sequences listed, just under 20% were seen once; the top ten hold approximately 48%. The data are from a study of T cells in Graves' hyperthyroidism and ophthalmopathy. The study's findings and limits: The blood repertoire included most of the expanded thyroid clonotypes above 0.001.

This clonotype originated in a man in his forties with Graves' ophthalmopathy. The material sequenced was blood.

This CDR3 reads CASSLKTSGSWDTQYF. The CDR3 DNA reads TGTGCCAGCAGTTTAAAAACTAGCGGCTCCTGGGATACGCAGTATTTT. This chain links TRBV28 with TRBJ2-3; 8 bases map to TRBD2. The CDR3 sequence is 16 residues long. Germline CDR1 is MDHEN and CDR2 is SYDVKM. Germline trimming cut 2 bases from V and 6 bases from J; bases unmatched to any gene: 10.